A single sample gave rise to the 3 T cell receptor beta chains below, sequenced in a study of CD8 T cells in Susac syndrome. The authors reverse transcribed roughly 0.5 to 1 ug RNA with random hexamers. Via MiXCR, TCRdb re-called the immunoSEQ multiplex PCR reads, giving one row per CDR3 protein. The sample contains 70,000 or so distinct CDR3 sequences, 95% of which appear only once. Sample: CD8+ T cells from PBMCs. The source is a human donor in good health.

The chain joins TRBV30 to TRBJ2-5; the match to TRBD2 covers 9 bases. Germline CDR1 GTSNPN, CDR2 SVGIG (reference sequence). V dropped 2 bases and J dropped 1; count of bases not matched to a gene: 5. The CDR3 contains 15 residues. The CDR3 DNA is TGTGCCTGGAGTCCCGGGACTAGCCCCCAAGAGACCCAGTACTTC. This translates into CAWSPGTSPQETQYF.

The chain couples TRBV4-2 to TRBJ2-3, with 8 positions matching TRBD2. The CDR3 consists of 12 residues. In germline, CDR1 is LGHNA, CDR2 YNFKEQ. The ends lost 4 bases at V and 11 bases at J; junction bases unmatched: 5. This CDR3 is CASSLGGDEQYF. The DNA for the CDR3 is TGTGCCAGCAGCCTCGGGGGGGATGAGCAGTATTTT.

V and J are TRBV6-2 or TRBV6-3 and TRBJ2-5; D possibly uses TRBD1 or TRBD2 (6 bases each). Between the trimmed V and J ends, which lost 7 bases and 3 bases, there was a span of 21 bases. CDR1 is MNHEY and CDR2 is SVGEGT in the germline V gene. The CDR3 length is 16 residues. CDR3 protein: CASTPGPGAGEETQYF. Here the CDR3 DNA reads TGTGCCAGCACCCCTGGTCCGGGGGCTGGTGAAGAGACCCAGTACTTC.